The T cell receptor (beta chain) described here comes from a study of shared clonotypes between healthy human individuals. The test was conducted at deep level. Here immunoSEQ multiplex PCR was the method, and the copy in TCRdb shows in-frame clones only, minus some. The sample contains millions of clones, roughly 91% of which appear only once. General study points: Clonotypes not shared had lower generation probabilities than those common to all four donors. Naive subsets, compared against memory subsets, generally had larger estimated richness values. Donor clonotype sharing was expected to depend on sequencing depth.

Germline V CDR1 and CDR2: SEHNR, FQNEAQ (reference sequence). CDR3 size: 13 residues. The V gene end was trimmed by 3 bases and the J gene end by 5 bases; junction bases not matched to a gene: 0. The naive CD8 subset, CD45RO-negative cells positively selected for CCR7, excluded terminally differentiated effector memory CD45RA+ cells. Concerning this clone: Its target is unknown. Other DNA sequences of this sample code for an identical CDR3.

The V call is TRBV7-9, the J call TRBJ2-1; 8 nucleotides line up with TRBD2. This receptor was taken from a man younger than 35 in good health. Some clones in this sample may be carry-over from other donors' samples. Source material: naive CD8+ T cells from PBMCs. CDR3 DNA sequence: TGTGCCAGCAGCTTGGGACTAGACAATGAGCAGTTCTTC. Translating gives CASSLGLDNEQFF.